Reported below is one T cell receptor (beta chain). TCRdb's table, derived via immunoSEQ multiplex PCR, lists solely in-frame clones and lacks some. The repertoire holds 250,000 to 350,000 clones, with around 92% as singletons. Enrolled through a virtual design, the participants were between roughly 18 and 95 years of age and came from 24 US areas. Donors were grouped by their self-reported clinical history. A PCR-confirmed or clinician-diagnosed COVID-19 case had contacted exposed participants within 2 weeks of entry. This specimen belongs to a study of blood T cell repertoires in COVID-19. Turning to the study itself: The United States, Italy and Spain supplied acute and convalescent COVID-19 samples.

Germline V gene lookup returns CDR1 MGHRA and CDR2 YSYEKL. Trimming cost V 1 base and J 5 bases, with 11 bases left between them. The CDR3 runs 14 residues. The sequencing input was PBMCs or T cells enriched from blood (not recorded which). J is TRBJ1-2 and V is TRBV4-1; D perhaps matches TRBD1 (5 bases). The sequence came from a woman in her 50s who had been exposed to COVID-19. CDR3 region: CASSQGRQIYGYTF. CDR3 nucleotides: TGCGCCAGCAGCCAAGGTCGACAGATATATGGCTACACCTTC.